This T cell receptor (beta chain) was recorded in a study of response to subunit inactivated influenza vaccine. The CDR3 extends over 15 amino acids. Per germline, CDR1 DFQATT and CDR2 SNEGSKA (reference sequence). Trimming took 6 bases from V and 7 from J, leaving 24 bases between them. MiXCR, run by TCRdb on the RT-PCR reads, gives a single entry per CDR3 protein. The sample shows 550,000 to 650,000 distinct CDR3 sequences, 12% of them seen only once. The rearrangement uses TRBV20-1 and TRBJ1-2, with D possibly matching TRBD1 (6 bases). The specimen was PBMCs from blood, collected on the day of vaccination. The source is a man aged 50 or older who received an inactivated influenza vaccine. The CDR3 DNA reads as TGCAGTGCCCCAAAGGGCAGGGGATTAGTGGCTGGCTACACCTTC. Its translation: CSAPKGRGLVAGYTF.